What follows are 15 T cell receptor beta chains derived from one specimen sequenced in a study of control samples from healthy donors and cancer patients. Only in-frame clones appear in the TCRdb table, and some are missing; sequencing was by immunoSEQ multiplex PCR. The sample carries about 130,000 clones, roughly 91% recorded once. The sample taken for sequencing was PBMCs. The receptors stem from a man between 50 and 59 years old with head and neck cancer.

CDR3 sequence reads: CATAPRTRSYNEQFF. The CDR3, as DNA: TGCGCCACCGCCCCGCGGACTAGGTCCTACAATGAGCAGTTCTTC. V is TRBV10-1 and J is TRBJ2-1, with 7 positions matching TRBD2. Trimming cost V 10 bases and J 1 base; bases outside gene matches: 10. Germline V gene lookup returns CDR1 WNHNN and CDR2 SYGVQD (reference sequence). The CDR3 length is 15 residues.

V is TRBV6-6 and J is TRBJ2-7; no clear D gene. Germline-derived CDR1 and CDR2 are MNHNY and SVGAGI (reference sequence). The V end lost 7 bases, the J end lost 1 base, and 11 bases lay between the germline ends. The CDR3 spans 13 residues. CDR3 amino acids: CASMDRLSYEQYF. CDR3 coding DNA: TGTGCCAGCATGGATAGGCTATCCTACGAGCAGTACTTC.

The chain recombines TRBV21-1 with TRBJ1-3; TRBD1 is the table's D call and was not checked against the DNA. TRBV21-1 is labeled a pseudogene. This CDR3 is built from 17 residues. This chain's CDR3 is CASSAYRGRSSGNTIYF. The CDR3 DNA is TGTGCCAGCAGCGCGTACAGGGGGCGAAGCTCTGGAAACACCATATATTTT.

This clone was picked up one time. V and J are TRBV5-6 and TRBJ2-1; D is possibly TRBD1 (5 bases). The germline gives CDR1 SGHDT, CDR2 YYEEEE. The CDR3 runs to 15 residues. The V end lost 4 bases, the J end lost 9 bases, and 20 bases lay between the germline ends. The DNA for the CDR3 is TGTGCCAGCAGCCGAGACAGAACAATATCAAGTGAGCAGTTCTTC. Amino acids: CASSRDRTISSEQFF.

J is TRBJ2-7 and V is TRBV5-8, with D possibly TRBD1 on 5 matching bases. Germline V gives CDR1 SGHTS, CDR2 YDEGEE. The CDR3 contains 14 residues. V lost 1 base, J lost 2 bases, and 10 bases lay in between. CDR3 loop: CASSLQGFTYEQYF. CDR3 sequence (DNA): TGTGCCAGCAGCTTGCAGGGTTTTACCTACGAGCAGTACTTC.

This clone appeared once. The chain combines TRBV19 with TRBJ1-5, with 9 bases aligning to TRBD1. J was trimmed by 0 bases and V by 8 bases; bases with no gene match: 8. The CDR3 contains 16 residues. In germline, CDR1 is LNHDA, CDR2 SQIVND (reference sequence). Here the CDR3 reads CASGQGQGNSNQPQHF. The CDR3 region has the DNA TGTGCCAGTGGACAGGGGCAAGGGAATAGCAATCAGCCCCAGCATTTT.

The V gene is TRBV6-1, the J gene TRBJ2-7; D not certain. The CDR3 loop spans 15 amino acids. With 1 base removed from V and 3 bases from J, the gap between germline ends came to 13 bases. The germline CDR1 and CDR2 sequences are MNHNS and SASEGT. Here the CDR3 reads CASSEEVGQLYEQYF. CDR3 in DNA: TGTGCCAGCAGTGAAGAGGTTGGGCAGCTCTACGAGCAGTACTTC.

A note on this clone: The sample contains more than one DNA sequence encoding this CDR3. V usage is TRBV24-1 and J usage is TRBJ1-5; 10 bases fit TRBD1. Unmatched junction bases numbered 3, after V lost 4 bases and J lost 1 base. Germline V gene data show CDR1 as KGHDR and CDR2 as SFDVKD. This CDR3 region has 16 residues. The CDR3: CATSDTGQGSNQPQHF. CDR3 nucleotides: TGTGCCACCAGTGACACGGGACAGGGGAGCAATCAGCCCCAGCATTTT.

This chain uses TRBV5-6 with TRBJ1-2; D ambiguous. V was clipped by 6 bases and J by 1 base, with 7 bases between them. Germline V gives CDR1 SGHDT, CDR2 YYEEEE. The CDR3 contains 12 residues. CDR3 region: CASTQDNYGYTF. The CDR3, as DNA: TGTGCCAGCACGCAGGATAACTATGGCTACACCTTC.

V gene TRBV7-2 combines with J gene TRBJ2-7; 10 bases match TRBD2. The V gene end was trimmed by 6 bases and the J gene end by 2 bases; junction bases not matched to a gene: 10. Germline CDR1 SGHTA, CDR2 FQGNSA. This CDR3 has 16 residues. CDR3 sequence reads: CASSLRTGTSAYEQYF. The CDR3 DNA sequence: TGTGCCAGCAGTCTCAGGACCGGGACTAGCGCCTACGAGCAGTACTTC. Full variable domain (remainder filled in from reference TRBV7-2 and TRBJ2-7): GAGVSQSPSNKVTEKGKDVELRCDPISGHTALYWYRQSLGQGLEFLIYFQGNSAPDKSGLPSDRFSAERTGGSVSTLTIQRTQQEDSAVYLCASSLRTGTSAYEQYFGPGTRLTVT.

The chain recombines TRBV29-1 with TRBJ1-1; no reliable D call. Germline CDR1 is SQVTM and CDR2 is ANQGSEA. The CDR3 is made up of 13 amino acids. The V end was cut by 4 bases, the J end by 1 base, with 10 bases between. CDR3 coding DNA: TGCAGCGTTGTTCATGCCTCGAACACTGAAGCTTTCTTT. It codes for CSVVHASNTEAFF.

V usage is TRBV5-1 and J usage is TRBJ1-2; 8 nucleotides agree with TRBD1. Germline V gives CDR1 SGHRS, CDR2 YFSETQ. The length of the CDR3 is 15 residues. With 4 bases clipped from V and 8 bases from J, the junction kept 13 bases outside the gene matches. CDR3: CASSMDRARAGGYTF. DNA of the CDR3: TGCGCCAGCAGCATGGACAGGGCGAGGGCGGGCGGCTACACCTTC.

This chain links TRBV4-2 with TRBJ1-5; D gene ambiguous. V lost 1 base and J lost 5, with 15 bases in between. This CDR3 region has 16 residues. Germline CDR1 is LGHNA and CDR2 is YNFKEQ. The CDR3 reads CASSQASTQPDQPQHF. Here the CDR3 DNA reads TGTGCCAGCAGCCAAGCTAGTACTCAGCCCGATCAGCCCCAGCATTTT.

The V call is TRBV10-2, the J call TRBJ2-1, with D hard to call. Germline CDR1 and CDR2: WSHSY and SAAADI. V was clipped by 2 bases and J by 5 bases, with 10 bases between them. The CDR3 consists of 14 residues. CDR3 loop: CASSEIGTNNEQFF. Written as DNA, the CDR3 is TGCGCCAGCAGTGAGATTGGCACAAACAATGAGCAGTTCTTC.

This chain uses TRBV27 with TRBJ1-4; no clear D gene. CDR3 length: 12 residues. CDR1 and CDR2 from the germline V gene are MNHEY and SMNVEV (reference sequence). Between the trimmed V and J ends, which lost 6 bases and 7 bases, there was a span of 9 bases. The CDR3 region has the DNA TGTGCCAGCAGCTCTCTAGGTGAAAAACTGTTTTTT. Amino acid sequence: CASSSLGEKLFF.